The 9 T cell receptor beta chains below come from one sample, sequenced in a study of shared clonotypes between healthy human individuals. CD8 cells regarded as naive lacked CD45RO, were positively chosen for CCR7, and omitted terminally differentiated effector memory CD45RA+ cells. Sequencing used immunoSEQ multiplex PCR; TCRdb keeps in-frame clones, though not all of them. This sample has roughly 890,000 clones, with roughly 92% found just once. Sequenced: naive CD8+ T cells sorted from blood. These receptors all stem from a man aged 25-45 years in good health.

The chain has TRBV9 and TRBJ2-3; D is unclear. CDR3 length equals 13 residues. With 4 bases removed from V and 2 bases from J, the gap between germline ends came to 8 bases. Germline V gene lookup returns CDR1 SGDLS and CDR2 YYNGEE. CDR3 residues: CASSPRPTDTQYF. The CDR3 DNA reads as TGTGCCAGCAGCCCCCGGCCCACAGATACGCAGTATTTT.

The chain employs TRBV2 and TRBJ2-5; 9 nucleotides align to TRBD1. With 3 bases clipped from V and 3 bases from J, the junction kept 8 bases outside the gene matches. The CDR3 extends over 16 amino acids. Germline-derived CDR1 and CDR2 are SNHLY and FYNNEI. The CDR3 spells CASSDGTGHPKETQYF. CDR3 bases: TGTGCCAGCAGTGATGGGACAGGGCACCCAAAAGAGACCCAGTACTTC.

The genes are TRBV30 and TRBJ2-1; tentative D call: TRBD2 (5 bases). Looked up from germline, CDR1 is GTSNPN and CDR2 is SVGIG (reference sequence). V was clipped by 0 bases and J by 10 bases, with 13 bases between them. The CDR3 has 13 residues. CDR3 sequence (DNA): TGTGCCTGGAGTGTAGCTCTAGCCAGCGAGCAGTTCTTC. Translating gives CAWSVALASEQFF.

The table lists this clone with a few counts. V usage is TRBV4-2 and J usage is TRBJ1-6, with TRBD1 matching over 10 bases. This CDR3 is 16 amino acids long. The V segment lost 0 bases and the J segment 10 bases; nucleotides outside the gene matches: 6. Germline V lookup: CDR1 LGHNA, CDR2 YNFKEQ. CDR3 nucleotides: TGTGCCAGCAGCCAAGATGAGGGGACAGGGGAGTCACCCCTCCACTTT. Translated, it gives CASSQDEGTGESPLHF.

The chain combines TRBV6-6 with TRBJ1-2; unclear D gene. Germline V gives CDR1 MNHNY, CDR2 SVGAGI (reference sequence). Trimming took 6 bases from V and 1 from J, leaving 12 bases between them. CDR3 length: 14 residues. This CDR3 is CASSFRTDNYGYTF. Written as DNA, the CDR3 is TGTGCCAGCAGCTTCCGGACTGATAACTATGGCTACACCTTC.

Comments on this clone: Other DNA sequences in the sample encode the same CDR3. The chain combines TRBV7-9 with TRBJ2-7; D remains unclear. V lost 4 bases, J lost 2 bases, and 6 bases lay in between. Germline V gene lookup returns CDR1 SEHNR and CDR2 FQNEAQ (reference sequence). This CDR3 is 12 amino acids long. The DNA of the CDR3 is TGTGCCAGCAGCTCCACCCCCTACGAGCAGTACTTC. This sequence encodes CASSSTPYEQYF.

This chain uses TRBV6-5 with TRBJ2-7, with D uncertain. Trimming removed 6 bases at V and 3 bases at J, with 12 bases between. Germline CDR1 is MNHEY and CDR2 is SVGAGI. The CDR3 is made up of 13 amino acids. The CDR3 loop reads CASSLHADYEQYF. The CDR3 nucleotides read TGTGCCAGCAGCCTCCACGCAGACTACGAGCAGTACTTC.

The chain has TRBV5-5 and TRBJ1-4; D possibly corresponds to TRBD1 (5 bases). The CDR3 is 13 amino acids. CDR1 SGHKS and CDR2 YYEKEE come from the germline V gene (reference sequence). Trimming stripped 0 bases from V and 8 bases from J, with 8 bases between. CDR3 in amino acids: CASSLDWTEKLFF. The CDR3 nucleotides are TGTGCCAGCAGCTTGGACTGGACAGAAAAACTGTTTTTT.

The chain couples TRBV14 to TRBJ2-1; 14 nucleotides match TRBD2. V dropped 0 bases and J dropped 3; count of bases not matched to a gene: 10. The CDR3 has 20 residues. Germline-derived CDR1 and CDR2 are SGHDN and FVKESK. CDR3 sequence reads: CASSQEQTLGLAGGYNEQFF. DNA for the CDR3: TGTGCCAGCAGCCAAGAGCAAACTTTAGGACTAGCGGGAGGCTACAATGAGCAGTTCTTC. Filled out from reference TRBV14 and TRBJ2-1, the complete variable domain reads EAGVTQFPSHSVIEKGQTVTLRCDPISGHDNLYWYRRVMGKEIKFLLHFVKESKQDESGMPNNRFLAERTGGTYSTLKVQPAELEDSGVYFCASSQEQTLGLAGGYNEQFFGPGTRLTVL.